This entry describes one T cell receptor (beta chain). As yet, its antigen is unknown. Time point of the sample: baseline, week 1 (first vaccination visit). The treatment is: pre-vaccination baseline after standard-of-care therapy. Those who donated had recent WHO grade 3 or 4 IDH1-mutant, ATRX-lost astrocytomas. This specimen belongs to a study of a mutant IDH1 vaccine in newly diagnosed glioma. Study details: Males made up roughly 62% and females about 38% of treated patients, whose mean age was roughly 40 years. General study results and limits: The vaccine induced immune responses, and these occurred in around 93% of patients. Alterations occurring in top peripheral T cell clonotypes seemed unrelated to pseudoprogression.

V lost 4 bases, J lost 7 bases, and 11 bases lay in between. The CDR3 loop spans 12 amino acids. The germline V gene encodes CDR1 SGHDT and CDR2 YYEEEE. Sequencing was performed with immunoSEQ multiplex PCR; in TCRdb, only in-frame clones are kept and a portion is missing. The data show around 59,000 clones, with approximately 91% seen just once and 2.6% held by the top ten. The chain links TRBV5-6 to TRBJ1-2; unclear D gene. The sequenced sample was PBMCs, obtained from a glioma patient treated with radiotherapy, temozolomide or both. The TCR comes from a man aged 45-65 years with glioma. The CDR3 sequence: CASSTDYFGYTF. CDR3 nucleotide sequence: TGTGCCAGCAGCACGGACTACTTTGGCTACACCTTC.